Each of the 29 T cell receptor beta chains below was sequenced from the same sample in a study of T cells in Graves' hyperthyroidism and ophthalmopathy. TCR beta CDR3 regions were amplified from RNA. HTBI primers were employed in a first-round RT-PCR of the TCR CDR3. TCRdb ran MiXCR on the multiplex PCR reads and lists one entry per CDR3 protein. The sample lists fewer than 350,000 distinct CDR3 sequences, around 15% occurring once. Sample: blood. The receptor set was obtained from a woman in her fifties or sixties with Graves' hyperthyroidism that later progressed to Graves' ophthalmopathy.

This clonotype was observed at least ten times. The chain joins TRBV20-1 to TRBJ2-3, with a possible D match to TRBD2 (6 bases). The CDR3 is made up of 11 amino acids. Germline CDR1 reads DFQATT; CDR2 reads SNEGSKA (reference sequence). CDR3 bases: TGCAGGGGGACTAGCACAGATACGCAGTATTTT. Protein: CRGTSTDTQYF.

In this sample, this clonotype turned up many times. The chain couples TRBV6-5 to TRBJ1-2, with a possible D match to TRBD1 (5 bases). CDR1 MNHEY and CDR2 SVGAGI come from the germline V gene. Between the trimmed V and J ends, which lost 0 bases and 3 bases, there was a span of 5 bases. The CDR3 has 13 residues. This CDR3 is CASSYSGDYGYTF. The CDR3 DNA reads TGTGCCAGCAGTTACTCAGGGGACTATGGCTACACCTTC.

This clonotype occurred a few times. The CDR3 loop reads CASSFSGGVFGDYGYTF. As DNA, the CDR3 is TGCGCCAGCAGCTTTTCAGGGGGCGTTTTCGGGGACTATGGCTACACCTTC. The chain is built from TRBV5-1 and TRBJ1-2; 8 bases map to TRBD1. Germline CDR1 SGHRS, CDR2 YFSETQ. After removal of 2 bases from V and 3 bases from J, the junction contained 12 bases not matched to a gene. The CDR3 consists of 17 residues.

This clonotype was seen many times. The chain couples TRBV24-1 to TRBJ2-1; D gene ambiguous. The CDR3 runs to 12 residues. Germline CDR1 KGHDR, CDR2 SFDVKD. The V gene lost 4 bases and the J gene lost 3 bases, with 3 bases spanning the gap. The CDR3 loop reads CATSDLYNEQFF. CDR3 sequence (DNA): TGTGCCACCAGTGACCTCTACAATGAGCAGTTCTTC.

Many counts were recorded for this clonotype. J is TRBJ2-1 and V is TRBV3-1; no definite D call. The CDR3 runs 14 residues. Germline V gene data show CDR1 as LGHDT and CDR2 as YNNKEL (reference sequence). The V end lost 8 bases, the J end lost 4 bases, and 15 bases lay between the germline ends. The CDR3 here is CASLQKGQYNEQFF. CDR3 DNA sequence: TGTGCCAGCCTCCAGAAAGGGCAGTACAATGAGCAGTTCTTC.

This clonotype was counted at least ten times. The CDR3 nucleotides are TGTGCCAGCTCACCTGAAATGCACTTCTCAAACACTGAAGCTTTCTTT. Amino acids: CASSPEMHFSNTEAFF. The chain links TRBV18 to TRBJ1-1; D unclear. CDR3 size: 16 residues. With 3 bases removed from V and 2 bases from J, the gap between germline ends came to 16 bases. CDR1 is KGHSH and CDR2 is LQKENI in the germline V gene. Drawing the rest from reference TRBV18 and TRBJ1-1, the complete variable domain is NAGVMQNPRHLVRRRGQEARLRCSPMKGHSHVYWYRQLPEEGLKFMVYLQKENIIDESGMPKERFSAEFPKEGPSILRIQQVVRGDSAAYFCASSPEMHFSNTEAFFGQGTRLTVV.

This clonotype was found many times. The rearrangement joins TRBV6-1 to TRBJ1-6; D is perhaps TRBD1 (6 bases). Germline values: CDR1 MNHNS, CDR2 SASEGT. The CDR3 totals 14 residues. Trimming cost V 7 bases and J 4 bases, with 11 bases left between them. For the CDR3, the DNA is TGTGCCAGCAAACGGGGACATTATAATTCACCCCTCCACTTT. Encoded protein: CASKRGHYNSPLHF.

This clonotype was seen ten or more times. This rearrangement joins TRBV28 to TRBJ2-1; D is unresolved. Germline assignment: CDR1 MDHEN and CDR2 SYDVKM. The ends were cut back, 2 bases at V and 5 bases at J, with 7 bases in the middle. The CDR3 extends over 13 amino acids. The CDR3 sequence: CASSLDPHNEQFF. The CDR3 DNA follows: TGTGCCAGCAGTTTAGACCCTCACAATGAGCAGTTCTTC. The variable domain in full, completed from reference TRBV28 and TRBJ2-1, reads DVKVTQSSRYLVKRTGEKVFLECVQDMDHENMFWYRQDPGLGLRLIYFSYDVKMKEKGDIPEGYSVSREKKERFSLILESASTNQTSMYLCASSLDPHNEQFFGPGTRLTVL.

This clonotype was seen ten or more times. The V call is TRBV7-8, the J call TRBJ2-7; TRBD1 matches at 9 bases. The CDR3 contains 15 residues. J gave up 5 bases and V 0 bases, and 5 bases lay outside the gene matches. Germline CDR1 SGHVS, CDR2 FQNEAQ. CDR3 protein: CASSLAQTGGHEQYF. The CDR3 coding sequence is TGTGCCAGCAGCTTAGCTCAAACAGGGGGCCACGAGCAGTACTTC.

This clonotype showed up many times. The V and J genes are TRBV29-1 and TRBJ2-3; D may be TRBD2 (6 bases). The CDR3 contains 14 residues. Germline values: CDR1 SQVTM, CDR2 ANQGSEA. Trimming shortened V by 4 bases and J by 0 bases, and 11 bases separated the two germline ends. CDR3: CSVAAGLSTDTQYF. CDR3 nucleotide sequence: TGCAGCGTTGCTGCGGGGTTAAGCACAGATACGCAGTATTTT.

To note about this clonotype: A read error is possible here, since a much larger clone lies one base away. This chain uses TRBV28 with TRBJ2-3; D gene uncertain. Trimming cost V 3 bases and J 2 bases, with 6 bases left between them. Germline CDR1 MDHEN, CDR2 SYDVKM. The CDR3 consists of 13 residues. The CDR3 coding sequence is TGTGCCAGCAGTTTGACACACACAGATACGCAGTATTTT. Translating it yields CASSLTHTDTQYF.

Notes on this clonotype: A much larger clone differs from this one at a single base, so this may be a read error. The chain uses TRBV29-1 and TRBJ1-2, with a tentative D call TRBD1 (5 bases). The CDR3 extends over 16 amino acids. Trimming shortened V by 4 bases and J by 1 base, and 19 bases separated the two germline ends. Germline CDR1 and CDR2: SQVTM and ANQGSEA. The CDR3 DNA sequence: TGCAGCGTTGTGATGGGGCTAGGAGGAGTTAACTATGGCTACACCTTC. Its translation is CSVVMGLGGVNYGYTF.

This clonotype was seen a handful of times. The gene calls are TRBV20-1 and TRBJ2-1; 8 bases fit TRBD2. J lost 1 base, V lost 1 base, and 6 bases had no gene match. The germline CDR1 and CDR2 sequences are DFQATT and SNEGSKA (reference sequence). The length of the CDR3 is 16 residues. CDR3 sequence: CSARVREGLSYNEQFF. Here the CDR3 DNA reads TGCAGTGCTAGAGTTCGGGAGGGCCTGTCCTACAATGAGCAGTTCTTC.

This rearrangement joins TRBV12-3 or TRBV12-4 to TRBJ2-2, with a weak D call TRBD2 (5 bases). CDR3 size: 15 residues. V lost 7 bases and J lost 5, with 17 bases in between. CDR3 in amino acids: CASTLGVVLTGELFF. In DNA form, the CDR3 reads TGTGCCAGCACCCTCGGGGTAGTTTTAACCGGGGAGCTGTTTTTT.

The chain joins TRBV20-1 to TRBJ2-5; the match to TRBD2 covers 9 bases. CDR1 and CDR2 (germline): DFQATT, SNEGSKA (reference sequence). The trim removed 6 bases at V and 7 bases at J, leaving 12 bases unmatched. This CDR3 contains 14 residues. CDR3 region: CSAPRLAVISTQYF. As DNA, the CDR3 is TGCAGTGCGCCCAGACTAGCGGTTATCTCGACCCAGTACTTC.

In this sample, this clonotype turned up a few times. V usage is TRBV7-8 and J usage is TRBJ1-5; D is uncertain. Looked up from germline, CDR1 is SGHVS and CDR2 is FQNEAQ. The CDR3 consists of 14 residues. V lost 3 bases and J 2 bases, leaving 8 bases between the germline ends. The CDR3 region has the DNA TGTGCCAGCAGCTTTTGGATAGGCAATCAGCCCCAGCATTTT. Amino acids: CASSFWIGNQPQHF. Full variable domain (remainder filled in from reference TRBV7-8 and TRBJ1-5): GAGVSQSPRYKVAKRGQDVALRCDPISGHVSLFWYQQALGQGPEFLTYFQNEAQLDKSGLPSDRFFAERPEGSVSTLKIQRTQQEDSAVYLCASSFWIGNQPQHFGDGTRLSIL.

In the case of this clonotype: A read error may account for a junction end that differs from germline. J is TRBJ1-1 and V is TRBV7-2; D is perhaps TRBD1 (5 bases). Germline loops: CDR1 SGHTA, CDR2 FQGNSA. The CDR3 sequence is 13 residues long. The CDR3 sequence is CASSLVWRGEASF. CDR3 nucleotide sequence: TGTGCCAGCAGCTTAGTTTGGAGGGGTGAAGCTTCCTTT.

This clonotype occurred many times. The J gene is TRBJ2-1, the V gene TRBV2; possible D gene TRBD2, 6 bases. Per the germline V gene, CDR1 is SNHLY and CDR2 is FYNNEI. This CDR3 comprises 12 residues. Trimming cost V 8 bases and J 11 bases, with 16 bases left between them. The CDR3 region is CASLAGSRKQFF. The CDR3 DNA is TGTGCCAGCTTGGCGGGATCGAGGAAGCAGTTCTTC.

This clonotype was seen ten or more times. The genes are TRBV11-3 and TRBJ2-7, with D tentatively TRBD1 (5 bases). The CDR3 runs 13 residues. V was pared by 4 bases and J by 0 bases, with 7 bases between. Germline assignment: CDR1 SGHNT and CDR2 YENEEA. CDR3 in amino acids: CASSYQGSYEQYF. Written as DNA, the CDR3 is TGTGCCAGCAGCTACCAGGGCTCCTACGAGCAGTACTTC.

This clonotype has only one observation. A much more abundant neighbour one base away suggests this may be a read error. V gene TRBV3-1 combines with J gene TRBJ2-3, with 9 bases fitting TRBD2. CDR1 LGHDT and CDR2 YNNKEL come from the germline V gene (reference sequence). There are 16 residues in the CDR3. The CDR3 DNA is TGTGTCAGCAGCCCTCGACTAGCGGCAGGTTCAGATACGCAGTATTTT. It translates to CVSSPRLAAGSDTQYF.

This clonotype was counted at least ten times. This chain uses TRBV5-1 with TRBJ2-1; 12 bases are a match to TRBD2. Germline lookup yields CDR1 SGHRS and CDR2 YFSETQ. V shed 7 bases and J 1 base; nucleotides not matched to a gene: 6. CDR3 size: 16 residues. The CDR3 nucleotides are TGCGCCAGCTTACCGACTAGCGGGAGTTCCTACAATGAGCAGTTCTTC. This translates into CASLPTSGSSYNEQFF.

The rearrangement uses TRBV11-3 and TRBJ2-1, with TRBD2 identical over 9 bases. The germline V gene encodes CDR1 SGHNT and CDR2 YENEEA. V lost 6 bases to trimming and J lost 7 bases; unmatched junction nucleotides: 10. The CDR3 is 15 residues long. DNA of the CDR3: TGTGCCAGCAGTCCGGTGGTAGCGGGAGTGAATGAGCAGTTCTTC. Translating it yields CASSPVVAGVNEQFF.

This clonotype has at least ten counts. This chain links TRBV12-3 or TRBV12-4 with TRBJ1-2; D not certain. The CDR3 length is 15 residues. V shed 6 bases and J shed 5 bases, with 19 bases lying between them. CDR3 sequence (DNA): TGTGCCAGCAGCCCCGGAGACTACACCACATATGGCTACACCTTC. Amino acids: CASSPGDYTTYGYTF.

This clonotype was seen repeatedly, ten times or more. V and J are TRBV28 and TRBJ2-7; 9 positions match TRBD1. Germline CDR1 is MDHEN and CDR2 is SYDVKM. The CDR3 runs 18 residues. Unmatched junction bases numbered 15, after V lost 5 bases and J lost 1 base. CDR3 sequence reads: CASSLSPGTGPRSYEQYF. The CDR3 coding sequence is TGTGCCAGCAGTCTTTCTCCCGGGACAGGGCCCCGGTCCTACGAGCAGTACTTC.

CDR3 coding DNA: TGTGCCAGCAGCCCTCCGGGGGCAGGCAATTATGAAAAACTGTTTTTT. Amino acids: CASSPPGAGNYEKLFF. The chain links TRBV5-5 to TRBJ1-4, with D possibly being TRBD1 (6 bases). CDR3 length: 16 residues. The ends were cut back, 4 bases at V and 6 bases at J, with 19 bases in the middle. Germline V lookup: CDR1 SGHKS, CDR2 YYEKEE (reference sequence).

This clonotype was counted between two and nine times. The chain recombines TRBV7-9 with TRBJ2-1, with 9 bases matching TRBD2. V was pared by 7 bases and J by 4 bases, with 26 bases of the junction left unmatched. Germline-derived CDR1 and CDR2 are SEHNR and FQNEAQ (reference sequence). This CDR3 comprises 21 residues. The CDR3 nucleotides read TGTGCCAGCATCGGAAGGAGGCGGGGACCTAATAGCGGGGGTTTTTACAATGAGCAGTTCTTC. Amino acids: CASIGRRRGPNSGGFYNEQFF.

At least ten counts were recorded for this clonotype. This chain joins TRBV3-1 and TRBJ2-7; 9 nucleotides align to TRBD1. The CDR3 spans 14 residues. CDR1 and CDR2 (germline): LGHDT, YNNKEL (reference sequence). V lost 2 bases to trimming and J lost 5 bases; unmatched junction nucleotides: 4. Here the CDR3 DNA reads TGTGCCAGCAGCCAACCCGGACAGGGGAACGAGCAGTACTTC. Its protein product is CASSQPGQGNEQYF.

This clonotype was detected a few times. This sequence joins TRBV20-1 and TRBJ1-6, with TRBD1 as a possible D gene (5 bases). CDR1 DFQATT and CDR2 SNEGSKA come from the germline V gene (reference sequence). V was pared by 6 bases and J by 4 bases, with 16 bases between. The CDR3 has 15 residues. The chain's CDR3 is CSAQTALPYNSPLHF. The CDR3 nucleotides read TGCAGTGCCCAGACAGCTCTGCCGTATAATTCACCCCTCCACTTT.

The chain couples TRBV7-9 to TRBJ2-4; D might be TRBD1 or TRBD2, each matching 5 bases. V was clipped by 2 bases and J by 0 bases, with 11 bases between them. In germline, CDR1 is SEHNR, CDR2 FQNEAQ (reference sequence). The CDR3 extends over 16 amino acids. The chain's CDR3 is CASSLSLGAAKNIQYF. CDR3 DNA: TGTGCCAGCAGCTTATCCCTCGGGGCAGCCAAAAACATTCAGTACTTC.